This TCR beta chain emerged from a study of Ad26.COV2.S vaccination and SARS-CoV-2 variants. Noted treatment: 15 to 20 received Ad26.COV2.S at low or high dose, single or two shots; several received placebo; per-sample allocation not given. At day 63 after the first vaccine or placebo injection, samples were drawn. Profiled with immunoSEQ multiplex PCR; TCRdb holds only in-frame clones, not every one. The data hold 350,000 to 500,000 clones, with roughly nine tenths observed a single time. The germline V gene has CDR1 SGHDT and CDR2 YYEEEE. The CDR3 consists of 14 residues. Trimming cost V 0 bases and J 7 bases, with 11 bases left between them.

The chain carries TRBV5-6 and TRBJ2-1; tentatively, D is TRBD2 (5 bases). The clonotype was recovered from a person aged 18-65 years who received the Ad26.COV2.S COVID-19 vaccine or a placebo. The sequencing used peripheral blood, collected in a trial of Ad26.COV2.S vaccine versus placebo. The CDR3 nucleotides read TGTGCCAGCAGCTTGGGTGGGAGAGTAAATGAGCAGTTCTTC. Translating gives CASSLGGRVNEQFF.